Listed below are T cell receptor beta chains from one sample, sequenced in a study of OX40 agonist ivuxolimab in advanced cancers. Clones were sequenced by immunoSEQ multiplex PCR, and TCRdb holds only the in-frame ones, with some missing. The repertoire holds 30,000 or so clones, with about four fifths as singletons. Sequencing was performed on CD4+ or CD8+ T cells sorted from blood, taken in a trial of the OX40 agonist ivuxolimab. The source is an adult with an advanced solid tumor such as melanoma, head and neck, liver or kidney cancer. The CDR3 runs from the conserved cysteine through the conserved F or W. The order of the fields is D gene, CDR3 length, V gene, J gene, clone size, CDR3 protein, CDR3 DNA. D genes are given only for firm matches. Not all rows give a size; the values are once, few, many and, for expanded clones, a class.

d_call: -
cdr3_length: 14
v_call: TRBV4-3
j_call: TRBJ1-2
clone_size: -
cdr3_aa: CASSQDGGASGYTF
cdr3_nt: TGCGCCAGCAGCCAAGATGGCGGGGCTTCTGGCTACACCTTC

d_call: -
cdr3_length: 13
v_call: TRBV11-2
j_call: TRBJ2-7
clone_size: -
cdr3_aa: CASSLEPGYEQYF
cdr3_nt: TGTGCCAGCAGCCTAGAACCGGGCTACGAGCAGTACTTC

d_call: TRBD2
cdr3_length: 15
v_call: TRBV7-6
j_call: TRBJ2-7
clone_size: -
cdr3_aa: CASSLTSGGDYEQYF
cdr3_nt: TGTGCCAGCAGCTTAACTAGCGGGGGCGACTACGAGCAGTACTTC

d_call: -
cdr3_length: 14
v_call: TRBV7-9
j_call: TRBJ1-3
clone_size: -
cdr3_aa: CASSPGLSGNTIYF
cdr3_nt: TGTGCCAGCAGCCCAGGCCTCTCTGGAAACACCATATATTTT

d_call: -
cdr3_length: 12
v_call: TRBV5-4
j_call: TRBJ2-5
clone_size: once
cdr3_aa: CASSLVSETQYF
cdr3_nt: TGTGCCAGCAGCTTGGTTTCCGAGACCCAGTACTTC

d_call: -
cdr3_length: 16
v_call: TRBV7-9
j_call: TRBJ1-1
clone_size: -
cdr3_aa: CASSSRGGPLNTEAFF
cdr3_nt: TGTGCCAGCAGCTCCCGGGGGGGGCCTTTGAACACTGAAGCTTTCTTT

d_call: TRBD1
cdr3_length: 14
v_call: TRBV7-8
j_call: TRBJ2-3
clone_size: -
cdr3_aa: CATTGLVSTDTQYF
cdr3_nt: TGTGCCACGACAGGGTTAGTTAGCACAGATACGCAGTATTTT

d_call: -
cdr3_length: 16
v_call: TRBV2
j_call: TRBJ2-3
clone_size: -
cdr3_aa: CASSWTPITSTDTQYF
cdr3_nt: TGTGCCAGCAGTTGGACTCCCATAACCTCCACAGATACGCAGTATTTT

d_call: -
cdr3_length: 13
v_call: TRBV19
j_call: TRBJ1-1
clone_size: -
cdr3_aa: CASSIFLNTEAFF
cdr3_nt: TGTGCCAGTAGTATATTTTTGAACACTGAAGCTTTCTTT

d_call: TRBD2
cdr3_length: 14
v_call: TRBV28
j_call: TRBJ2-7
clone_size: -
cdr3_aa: CASRRLAEAYEQYF
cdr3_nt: TGTGCCAGCAGGCGACTAGCGGAGGCCTACGAGCAGTACTTC

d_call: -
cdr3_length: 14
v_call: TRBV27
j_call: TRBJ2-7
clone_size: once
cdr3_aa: CASSLGGIAYEQYF
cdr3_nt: TGTGCCAGCAGTTTAGGAGGTATCGCCTACGAGCAGTACTTC

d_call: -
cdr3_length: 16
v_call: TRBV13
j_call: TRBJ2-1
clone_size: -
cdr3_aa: CASSLGLGGGRNEQFF
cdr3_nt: TGTGCCAGCAGCTTAGGCCTAGGAGGGGGGCGCAATGAGCAGTTCTTC

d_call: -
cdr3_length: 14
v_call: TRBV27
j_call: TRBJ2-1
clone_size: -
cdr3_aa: CASSLSGGSNEQFF
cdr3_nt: TGTGCCAGCAGTTTATCGGGAGGTTCCAATGAGCAGTTCTTC

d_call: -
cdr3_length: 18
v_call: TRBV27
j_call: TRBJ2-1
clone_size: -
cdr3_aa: CASSLPRGLPSSYNEQFF
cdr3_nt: TGTGCCAGCAGTTTACCTAGGGGGTTACCTAGCTCCTACAATGAGCAGTTCTTC

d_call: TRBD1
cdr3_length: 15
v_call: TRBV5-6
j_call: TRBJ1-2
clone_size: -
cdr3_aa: CASSLWGTVPGGYTF
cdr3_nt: TGTGCCAGCAGCTTGTGGGGGACAGTGCCGGGAGGCTACACCTTC

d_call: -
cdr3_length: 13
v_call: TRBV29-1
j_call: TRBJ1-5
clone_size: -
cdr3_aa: CSVEAGQNQPQHF
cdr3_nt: TGCAGCGTTGAAGCGGGGCAGAATCAGCCCCAGCATTTT

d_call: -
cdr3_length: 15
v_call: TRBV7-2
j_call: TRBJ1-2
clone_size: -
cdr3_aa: CASSFPGLGYDGYTF
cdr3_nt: TGTGCCAGCAGCTTCCCGGGACTGGGATACGATGGCTACACCTTC

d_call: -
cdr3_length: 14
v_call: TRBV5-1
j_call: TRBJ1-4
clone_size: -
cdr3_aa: CASSIRGPNEKLFF
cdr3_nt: TGCGCCAGCAGCATCAGGGGCCCTAATGAAAAACTGTTTTTT

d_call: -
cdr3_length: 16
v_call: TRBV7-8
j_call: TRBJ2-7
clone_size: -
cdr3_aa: CASSSWALPATYEQYF
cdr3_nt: TGTGCCAGCAGCTCGTGGGCCTTGCCGGCCACCTACGAGCAGTACTTC

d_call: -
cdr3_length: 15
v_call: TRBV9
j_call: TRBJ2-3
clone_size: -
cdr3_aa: CASSVGDSPTDTQYF
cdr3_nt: TGTGCCAGCAGCGTAGGGGACTCTCCCACAGATACGCAGTATTTT

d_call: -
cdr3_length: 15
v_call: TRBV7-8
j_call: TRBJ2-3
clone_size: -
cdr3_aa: CASSLSYLITDTQYF
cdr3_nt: TGTGCCAGCAGCTTATCTTACCTTATCACAGATACGCAGTATTTT

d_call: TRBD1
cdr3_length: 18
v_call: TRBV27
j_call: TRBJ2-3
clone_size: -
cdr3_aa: CASSFSGQGAFGTDTQYF
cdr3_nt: TGTGCCAGCAGTTTTTCGGGGCAGGGGGCGTTTGGTACAGATACGCAGTATTTT

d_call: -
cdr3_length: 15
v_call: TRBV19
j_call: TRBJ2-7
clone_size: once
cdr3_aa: CASSATTGTLSEQYF
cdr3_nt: TGTGCCAGTAGTGCTACGACAGGTACTTTGTCCGAGCAGTACTTC

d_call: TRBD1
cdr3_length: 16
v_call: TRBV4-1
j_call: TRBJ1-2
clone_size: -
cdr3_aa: CASSPRWGQGLQGYTF
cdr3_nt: TGCGCCAGCAGCCCAAGATGGGGACAGGGGTTGCAGGGCTACACCTTC

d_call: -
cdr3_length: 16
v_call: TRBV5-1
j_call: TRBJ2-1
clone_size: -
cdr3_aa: CASSLDLASSYNEQFF
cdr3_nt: TGCGCCAGCAGCTTGGACTTGGCTAGCTCCTACAATGAGCAGTTCTTC

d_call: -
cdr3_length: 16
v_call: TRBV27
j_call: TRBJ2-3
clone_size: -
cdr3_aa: CASSLSALPEADTQYF
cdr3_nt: TGTGCCAGCAGTTTATCTGCACTCCCCGAGGCAGATACGCAGTATTTT

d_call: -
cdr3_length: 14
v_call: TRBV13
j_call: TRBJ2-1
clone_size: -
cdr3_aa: CASSFGRDNNEQFF
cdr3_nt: TGTGCCAGCAGCTTCGGACGAGATAACAATGAGCAGTTCTTC

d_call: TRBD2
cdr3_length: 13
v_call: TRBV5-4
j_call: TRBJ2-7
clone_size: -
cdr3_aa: CASSFASGYEQYF
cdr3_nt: TGTGCCAGCAGCTTCGCTAGCGGCTACGAGCAGTACTTC

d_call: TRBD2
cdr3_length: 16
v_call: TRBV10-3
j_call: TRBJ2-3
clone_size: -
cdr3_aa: CAISGLGTSGSDTQYF
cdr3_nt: TGTGCCATCAGTGGTTTAGGGACTAGCGGGAGTGATACGCAGTATTTT

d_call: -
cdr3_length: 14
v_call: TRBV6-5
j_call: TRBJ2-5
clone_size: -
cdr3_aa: CASSPEAPGETQYF
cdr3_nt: TGTGCCAGCTCCCCAGAGGCTCCGGGGGAGACCCAGTACTTC

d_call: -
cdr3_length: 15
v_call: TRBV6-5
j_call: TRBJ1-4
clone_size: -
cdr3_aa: CASSYTRTHVEKLFF
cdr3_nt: TGTGCCAGCAGTTACACGCGGACACACGTGGAAAAACTGTTTTTT

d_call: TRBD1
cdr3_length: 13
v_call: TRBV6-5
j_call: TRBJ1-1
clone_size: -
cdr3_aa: CASSDRDNTEAFF
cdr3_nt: TGTGCCAGCAGCGACAGGGACAACACTGAAGCTTTCTTT

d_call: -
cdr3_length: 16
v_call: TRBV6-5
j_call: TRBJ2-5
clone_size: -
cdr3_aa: CASSWLGGIGQETQYF
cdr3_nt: TGTGCCAGCAGTTGGTTGGGGGGCATCGGCCAAGAGACCCAGTACTTC

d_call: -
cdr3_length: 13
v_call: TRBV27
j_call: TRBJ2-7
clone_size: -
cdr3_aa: CASGSGSSYEQYF
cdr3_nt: TGTGCCAGCGGGTCGGGGAGCTCCTACGAGCAGTACTTC

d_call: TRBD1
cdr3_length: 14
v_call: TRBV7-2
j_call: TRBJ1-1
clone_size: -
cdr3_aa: CASSRQGAGTEAFF
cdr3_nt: TGTGCCAGCAGCCGACAGGGGGCTGGAACTGAAGCTTTCTTT

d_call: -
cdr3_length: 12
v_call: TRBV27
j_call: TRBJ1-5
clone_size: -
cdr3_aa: CASSAHGQPQHF
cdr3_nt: TGTGCCAGCAGTGCCCACGGACAGCCCCAGCATTTT

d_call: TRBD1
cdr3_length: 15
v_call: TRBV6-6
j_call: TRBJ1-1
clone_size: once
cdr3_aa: CASSYSGTGNTEAFF
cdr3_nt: TGTGCCAGCAGTTACTCCGGGACAGGGAACACTGAAGCTTTCTTT

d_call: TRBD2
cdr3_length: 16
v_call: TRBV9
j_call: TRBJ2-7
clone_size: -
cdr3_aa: CASSVGGSGGAYEQYF
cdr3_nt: TGTGCCAGCAGCGTAGGAGGGAGCGGGGGGGCCTACGAGCAGTACTTC

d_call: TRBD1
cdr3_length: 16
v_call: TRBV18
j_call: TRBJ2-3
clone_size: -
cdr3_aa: CASSPADRDLSDTQYF
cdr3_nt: TGTGCCAGCTCACCGGCCGACAGGGATCTCTCAGATACGCAGTATTTT

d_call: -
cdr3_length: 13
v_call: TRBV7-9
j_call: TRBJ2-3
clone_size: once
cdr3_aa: CASSPSSTDTQYF
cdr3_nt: TGTGCCAGCAGCCCATCGAGCACAGATACGCAGTATTTT

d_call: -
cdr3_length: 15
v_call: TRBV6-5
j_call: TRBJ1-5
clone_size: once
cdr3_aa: CASSYTTGDDQPQHF
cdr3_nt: TGTGCCAGCAGTTACACCACGGGGGATGATCAGCCCCAGCATTTT

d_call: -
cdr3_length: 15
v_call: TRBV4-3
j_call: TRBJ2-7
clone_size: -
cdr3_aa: CASSREGLPGYEQYF
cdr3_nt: TGCGCCAGCAGCCGTGAGGGGCTCCCGGGGTACGAGCAGTACTTC

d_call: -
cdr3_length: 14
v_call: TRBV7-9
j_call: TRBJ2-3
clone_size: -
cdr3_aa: CASEKGTRSDTQYF
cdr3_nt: TGTGCCAGCGAGAAGGGGACGAGGTCAGATACGCAGTATTTT

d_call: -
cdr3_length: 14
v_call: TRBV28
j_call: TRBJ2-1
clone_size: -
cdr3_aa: CASSPLGAGHEQFF
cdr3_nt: TGTGCCAGCAGTCCCCTGGGGGCCGGGCATGAGCAGTTCTTC

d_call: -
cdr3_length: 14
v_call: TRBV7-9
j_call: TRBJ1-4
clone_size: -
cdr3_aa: CASSEHGANEKLFF
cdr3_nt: TGTGCCAGCAGCGAACACGGGGCTAATGAAAAACTGTTTTTT

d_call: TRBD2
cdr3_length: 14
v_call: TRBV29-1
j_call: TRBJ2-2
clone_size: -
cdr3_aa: CSVLLAGGLGELFF
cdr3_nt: TGCAGCGTCCTCCTAGCGGGAGGACTCGGGGAGCTGTTTTTT